This entry features one T cell receptor (beta chain) sequence. This sample was included in a study of blood T cell repertoires in COVID-19. Study-level information: Samples came from the United States, Italy and Spain, spanning acute and convalescent COVID-19. Nucleic acid was either cDNA or gDNA, and it came from T cells, B-cell-depleted T cells, or PBMCs.

This CDR3 is built from 13 residues. V was clipped by 3 bases and J by 5 bases, with 10 bases between them. Per the germline V gene, CDR1 is SNHLY and CDR2 is FYNNEI. Sequencing was performed with immunoSEQ multiplex PCR; in TCRdb, only in-frame clones are kept and a portion is missing. The data hold around 72,000 clones, with 82% observed a single time. The rearrangement links TRBV2 to TRBJ1-1; D gene uncertain. The clonotype comes from a human donor in a cohort sampled during active COVID-19. The sequencing sample was made of peripheral blood. Written as DNA, the CDR3 is TGTGCCAGCAGTGAGATCGGGGAGACTGAAGCTTTCTTT. It yields the protein CASSEIGETEAFF.